These 7 T cell receptor beta chains were all obtained from the same sample, sequenced in a study of radiation and T cells in renal cell carcinoma. Time point specified: blood 2 weeks post-SBRT. Treatment in this sample: 15 Gy SBRT to primary tumor, nephrectomy 4 weeks later. Assay used: immunoSEQ multiplex PCR; TCRdb lists only in-frame clones, some missing. The table records some 120,000 clones, more than 75% of them present only once. Sequencing used blood, obtained from a patient whose treatment included radiotherapy and nephrectomy. The source of these receptors is a woman aged 70-85 years with renal cell carcinoma.

For the CDR3, the DNA is TGTGCCAGCAGCAACGGGGGGCGGGAGCAGTACTTC. Its protein is CASSNGGREQYF. This chain uses TRBV6-5 with TRBJ2-7, with D possibly TRBD2 on 7 matching bases. Germline loops: CDR1 MNHEY, CDR2 SVGAGI. The length of the CDR3 is 12 residues. V was cut by 6 bases and J by 7 bases, with 13 bases left in between.

This clone was counted between two and nine times. The chain joins TRBV19 to TRBJ1-5, with D uncertain. The germline gives CDR1 LNHDA, CDR2 SQIVND (reference sequence). The CDR3 loop spans 15 amino acids. Trimming removed 4 bases at V and 4 bases at J, with 14 bases between. CDR3 nucleotide sequence: TGTGCCAGTAGTACCTCGGTAGGTTGGAATCAGCCCCAGCATTTT. Translation: CASSTSVGWNQPQHF. Looking up the rest from reference TRBV19 and TRBJ1-5 gives the full variable domain: DGGITQSPKYLFRKEGQNVTLSCEQNLNHDAMYWYRQDPGQGLRLIYYSQIVNDFQKGDIAEGYSVSREKKESFPLTVTSAQKNPTAFYLCASSTSVGWNQPQHFGDGTRLSIL.

CDR3 in DNA: TGCGCCAGCAGCTTGGACGGCAGCGGGCCCTATGGCTACACCTTC. It codes for CASSLDGSGPYGYTF. The chain carries TRBV5-1 and TRBJ1-2; D gene unclear. V shed 0 bases and J shed 4 bases, with 13 bases lying between them. The CDR3 has 15 amino acids. Germline loops: CDR1 SGHRS, CDR2 YFSETQ.

The chain couples TRBV9 to TRBJ2-5; possible D gene TRBD1, 5 bases. The V gene lost 0 bases and the J gene lost 1 base, with 7 bases spanning the gap. The CDR3 runs 14 residues. Germline V lookup: CDR1 SGDLS, CDR2 YYNGEE. Here the CDR3 reads CASSVGQGQETQYF. Written as DNA, the CDR3 is TGTGCCAGCAGCGTAGGGCAGGGCCAAGAGACCCAGTACTTC.

The V call is TRBV15, the J call TRBJ1-1; D is possibly TRBD1 (6 bases). The V end lost 0 bases, the J end lost 5 bases, and 19 bases lay between the germline ends. The germline V gene has CDR1 LNHNV and CDR2 YYDKDF (reference sequence). This CDR3 comprises 17 residues. The CDR3 loop reads CATSRDLGQGSWTEAFF. Written as DNA, the CDR3 is TGTGCCACCAGCAGAGATCTCGGGCAGGGGAGTTGGACTGAAGCTTTCTTT.

This clone appeared a few times. This rearrangement joins TRBV7-9 to TRBJ2-5; D is perhaps TRBD1 (6 bases). V lost 0 bases and J 4 bases, leaving 9 bases between the germline ends. This CDR3 spans 14 amino acids. The germline V gene encodes CDR1 SEHNR and CDR2 FQNEAQ (reference sequence). The CDR3 coding sequence is TGTGCCAGCAGCTTAGCGGCAGGGGTAGAGACCCAGTACTTC. Translating gives CASSLAAGVETQYF.

This chain links TRBV13 with TRBJ2-5; 9 nucleotides line up with TRBD1. CDR3 size: 15 residues. CDR1 PRHDT and CDR2 FYEKMQ come from the germline V gene (reference sequence). V was clipped by 2 bases and J by 5 bases; unmatched bases: 6. CDR3 region: CASSLTGGVGETQYF. The CDR3 DNA reads TGTGCCAGCAGCTTAACAGGGGGCGTAGGGGAGACCCAGTACTTC.